What follows are 30 T cell receptor beta chains derived from one specimen sequenced in a study of cytomegalovirus exposure and HLA in healthy donors. PCR employed 60 Vbeta and 13 Jbeta primers. Produced via immunoSEQ multiplex PCR; TCRdb's table is partial and in-frame only. The table has 95,000 to 150,000 clones, 73% seen once; the top ten hold over 4%. Sequenced: PBMCs. The receptors were sampled from a man aged 55 to 69 in good health and CMV-seropositive.

This chain links TRBV9 with TRBJ1-4, with 7 nucleotides matching TRBD1. CDR1 and CDR2 (germline): SGDLS, YYNGEE. The ends lost 3 bases at V and 4 bases at J; junction bases unmatched: 6. The CDR3 covers 15 residues. The CDR3 region is CASSAEDRSNEKLFF. The DNA of the CDR3 is TGTGCCAGCAGCGCCGAGGACAGGAGTAATGAAAAACTGTTTTTT.

The chain combines TRBV2 with TRBJ1-1, with no clear D. CDR1 SNHLY and CDR2 FYNNEI come from the germline V gene. The V gene lost 5 bases and the J gene lost 1 base, with 14 bases spanning the gap. The CDR3 is 15 amino acids. CDR3 sequence reads: CASSPRSFGNTEAFF. The CDR3 nucleotides read TGTGCCAGCAGTCCCCGGTCCTTCGGGAACACTGAAGCTTTCTTT.

This clone came up once. The V gene is TRBV5-1, the J gene TRBJ2-7, with D maybe TRBD2 (7 bases). Germline-derived CDR1 and CDR2 are SGHRS and YFSETQ. Deletions cut 7 bases from V and 4 bases from J, with 18 bases between. This CDR3 has 14 amino acids. CDR3 protein: CASSEGGTTYEQYF. DNA for the CDR3: TGCGCCAGCTCGGAGGGGGGGACAACGTACGAGCAGTACTTC.

This clone was seen only once. The chain uses TRBV4-1 and TRBJ1-3; 9 bases line up with TRBD1. V lost 1 base and J lost 4; bases outside the gene matches: 8. This CDR3 region has 17 residues. CDR1 MGHRA and CDR2 YSYEKL come from the germline V gene. Written as DNA, the CDR3 is TGCGCCAGCAGCCAAGGGCCGGGACAGGGTTTCGGAAACACCATATATTTT. Translating gives CASSQGPGQGFGNTIYF.

The CDR3, as DNA: TGTGCCAGCAGCTTGGAGGTCGGCGGGGGGGCCTTCCGTACAGATACGCAGTATTTT. This gives the protein CASSLEVGGGAFRTDTQYF. The V and J genes are TRBV5-6 and TRBJ2-3; TRBD2 aligns across 9 bases. The CDR3 has 19 amino acids. The ends lost 0 bases at V and 3 bases at J; junction bases unmatched: 14. CDR1 and CDR2 from the germline V gene are SGHDT and YYEEEE.

This clone was found once. The V call is TRBV30, the J call TRBJ1-2, with 8 nucleotides matching TRBD1. Germline trimming cut 1 base from V and 8 bases from J; bases unmatched to any gene: 15. The CDR3 totals 16 residues. Germline CDR1 GTSNPN, CDR2 SVGIG (reference sequence). The CDR3 nucleotides read TGTGCCTGGAGTGGGCGACAGGGGCCGCTTGTCCTCGGCTACACCTTC. Protein: CAWSGRQGPLVLGYTF.

The chain employs TRBV11-1 and TRBJ2-2, with 8 bases that match TRBD1. Germline V gene lookup returns CDR1 SGHAT and CDR2 FQDESV (reference sequence). The trim removed 6 bases at V and 7 bases at J, leaving 4 bases unmatched. The CDR3 consists of 13 residues. Here the CDR3 reads CASSQGAIGELFF. CDR3 DNA sequence: TGTGCCAGCAGTCAGGGGGCCATCGGGGAGCTGTTTTTT.

This sequence joins TRBV11-3 and TRBJ2-1; TRBD1 might be the D (7 bases). Trimming stripped 5 bases from V and 8 bases from J, with 16 bases between. This CDR3 contains 14 residues. The germline CDR1 and CDR2 sequences are SGHNT and YENEEA. CDR3 protein: CASSPNTGDYEQFF. The CDR3 bases are TGTGCCAGCAGCCCTAATACAGGGGACTATGAGCAGTTCTTC.

This clone has only one observation. V usage is TRBV18 and J usage is TRBJ2-7; 11 positions match TRBD1. V gave up 3 bases and J gave up 5 bases; unmatched junction bases: 3. The CDR3 loop spans 14 amino acids. Germline V gene data show CDR1 as KGHSH and CDR2 as LQKENI. Here the CDR3 reads CASSPRTGGHEQYF. The CDR3 DNA reads as TGTGCCAGCTCACCTCGGACAGGGGGCCACGAGCAGTACTTC.

The chain is built from TRBV5-1 and TRBJ2-2, with 7 nucleotides matching TRBD1. The CDR3 is 19 amino acids. The germline V gene has CDR1 SGHRS and CDR2 YFSETQ. V trimming: 0 bases; J trimming: 2 bases; junction bases outside the gene matches: 13. In nucleotides, the CDR3 is TGCGCCAGCAGCTTGGGTCGAGGAGGCGGACAGGCTAACACCGGGGAGCTGTTTTTT. It translates to CASSLGRGGGQANTGELFF.

This chain connects TRBV19 to TRBJ2-1, with 9 bases aligning to TRBD2. The CDR3 contains 17 residues. The J segment lost 4 bases and the V segment lost 7 bases, leaving 14 bases of the junction unmatched. CDR1 is LNHDA and CDR2 is SQIVND in the germline V gene (reference sequence). CDR3 nucleotides: TGTGCCAGTAAGGGCGGGGGGGCCCCCTATGAATACAATGAGCAGTTCTTC. This codes for CASKGGGAPYEYNEQFF.

This chain links TRBV5-1 with TRBJ2-1, with D possibly being TRBD1 (5 bases). Trimming removed 0 bases at V and 9 bases at J, with 10 bases between. Germline V lookup: CDR1 SGHRS, CDR2 YFSETQ. The CDR3 is 13 amino acids. The CDR3 DNA follows: TGCGCCAGCAGCTTGGTTGGGGCAACTGAGCAGTTCTTC. Translating it yields CASSLVGATEQFF.

The sample holds a few counts of this clone. V and J are TRBV28 and TRBJ1-5, with no clear D. Trimming left V 2 bases short and J 5 bases short, with 28 bases between. CDR1 and CDR2 (germline): MDHEN, SYDVKM. CDR3 length: 20 amino acids. The DNA for the CDR3 is TGTGCCAGCAGTTTACAGGTCGGCGCCGGCGTGGGTGCCCCAGATCAGCCCCAGCATTTT. Translated: CASSLQVGAGVGAPDQPQHF.

The rearrangement links TRBV18 to TRBJ2-7; TRBD1 matches at 8 bases. The CDR3 extends over 15 amino acids. Germline lookup yields CDR1 KGHSH and CDR2 LQKENI. V dropped 2 bases and J dropped 4; count of bases not matched to a gene: 7. This chain's CDR3 is CASSPGQGVPYEQYF. The CDR3 nucleotides read TGTGCCAGCTCACCAGGACAGGGAGTCCCATACGAGCAGTACTTC.

This chain uses TRBV19 with TRBJ2-2; TRBD1 matches 8 bases. There are 14 residues in the CDR3. Germline CDR1 is LNHDA and CDR2 is SQIVND (reference sequence). Losses at the gene ends were 10 bases for V and 0 bases for J; bases not matched to a gene: 4. The CDR3 bases are TGTGCCACCATGGACAGGGCGAACACCGGGGAGCTGTTTTTT. It specifies CATMDRANTGELFF.

Only a few counts were recorded for this clone. The chain uses TRBV19 and TRBJ2-1, with 7 bases aligning to TRBD2. This CDR3 comprises 14 residues. V shed 4 bases and J 5 bases; nucleotides not matched to a gene: 5. Germline CDR1 and CDR2: LNHDA and SQIVND (reference sequence). CDR3 amino acids: CASSSSGLDNEQFF. CDR3 DNA: TGTGCCAGTAGTAGTAGCGGGTTGGACAATGAGCAGTTCTTC. Together with reference TRBV19 and TRBJ2-1, the CDR3 gives the full variable domain: DGGITQSPKYLFRKEGQNVTLSCEQNLNHDAMYWYRQDPGQGLRLIYYSQIVNDFQKGDIAEGYSVSREKKESFPLTVTSAQKNPTAFYLCASSSSGLDNEQFFGPGTRLTVL.

The chain links TRBV4-1 to TRBJ2-3; 7 bases align to TRBD2. V lost 5 bases and J lost 6; bases outside the gene matches: 8. The CDR3 is made up of 14 amino acids. Per the germline V gene, CDR1 is MGHRA and CDR2 is YSYEKL. The CDR3 sequence: CASSWGGARDTQYF. The CDR3 nucleotides are TGCGCCAGCAGCTGGGGAGGGGCCAGGGATACGCAGTATTTT.

The chain recombines TRBV30 with TRBJ2-2; possible D gene TRBD1, 5 bases. Trimming pared 4 bases from V and 7 bases from J, leaving 16 bases between. This CDR3 spans 14 amino acids. Looked up from germline, CDR1 is GTSNPN and CDR2 is SVGIG (reference sequence). The CDR3: CAWTRAPSFGELFF. The DNA for the CDR3 is TGTGCCTGGACCAGGGCCCCGAGTTTCGGGGAGCTGTTTTTT.

The gene calls are TRBV5-4 and TRBJ2-2; D may be TRBD1 (5 bases). In germline, CDR1 is SGHNT, CDR2 YYREEE (reference sequence). This CDR3 is 14 amino acids long. V lost 2 bases and J 3 bases, leaving 8 bases between the germline ends. The DNA for the CDR3 is TGTGCCAGCAGCTTCGACAGTTACACCGGGGAGCTGTTTTTT. It codes for CASSFDSYTGELFF.

In this sample, this clone turned up a few times. This rearrangement joins TRBV11-3 to TRBJ2-7; 8 bases align to TRBD1. In germline, CDR1 is SGHNT, CDR2 YENEEA. With 3 bases clipped from V and 4 bases from J, the junction kept 2 bases outside the gene matches. There are 13 residues in the CDR3. CDR3 in amino acids: CASSFNRGYEQYF. The CDR3 DNA sequence: TGTGCCAGCAGCTTCAACAGGGGGTACGAGCAGTACTTC.

The V and J genes are TRBV7-9 and TRBJ1-2, with D possibly matching TRBD1 (5 bases). The CDR3 runs to 14 residues. In germline, CDR1 is SEHNR, CDR2 FQNEAQ (reference sequence). V lost 1 base, J lost 7 bases, and 13 bases lay in between. CDR3 sequence (DNA): TGTGCCAGCAGCTTAGAATCGTCAGGGTCTGGCTACACCTTC. Its translation: CASSLESSGSGYTF.

As to this clone: Other DNA sequences from this sample encode an identical CDR3 as well. The chain uses TRBV4-1 and TRBJ1-2, with a weak D call TRBD1 (6 bases). The CDR3 has 13 residues. The V gene's germline CDR1 is MGHRA and CDR2 YSYEKL. Trimming stripped 1 base from V and 4 bases from J, with 7 bases between. CDR3 loop: CASSQGGGYGYTF. CDR3 sequence (DNA): TGCGCCAGCAGCCAAGGAGGGGGCTATGGCTACACCTTC.

This clone showed up just once. The CDR3 region has the DNA TGTGCCAGCAGTGTTTTCGCGGGGGAATCGGAGACCCAGTACTTC. Encoded protein: CASSVFAGESETQYF. The genes are TRBV2 and TRBJ2-5; 7 nucleotides align to TRBD2. V lost 4 bases, J lost 5 bases, and 10 bases stayed unmatched. Germline-derived CDR1 and CDR2 are SNHLY and FYNNEI. The CDR3 contains 15 residues.

This chain joins TRBV2 and TRBJ1-3; D is unresolved. The CDR3 loop spans 12 amino acids. Germline V gene data show CDR1 as SNHLY and CDR2 as FYNNEI. V lost 0 bases and J lost 8, with 5 bases in between. The CDR3 is CASSEARHTIYF. The CDR3 nucleotides are TGTGCCAGCAGTGAAGCGCGCCACACCATATATTTT.

The chain employs TRBV7-2 and TRBJ1-6; a weak D match, TRBD1 (6 bases). Germline V gene lookup returns CDR1 SGHTA and CDR2 FQGNSA. The CDR3 has 12 amino acids. V dropped 5 bases and J dropped 9 bases, with 8 bases sitting between them. The CDR3 nucleotides are TGTGCCAGCAGCAACAGGGTTTCACCCCTCCACTTT. Encoded protein: CASSNRVSPLHF. Full variable domain (remainder filled in from reference TRBV7-2 and TRBJ1-6): GAGVSQSPSNKVTEKGKDVELRCDPISGHTALYWYRQSLGQGLEFLIYFQGNSAPDKSGLPSDRFSAERTGGSVSTLTIQRTQQEDSAVYLCASSNRVSPLHFGNGTRLTVT.

This rearrangement joins TRBV11-1 to TRBJ1-2, with 7 bases identical to TRBD1. Germline assignment: CDR1 SGHAT and CDR2 FQDESV (reference sequence). After removal of 2 bases from V and 4 bases from J, the junction contained 4 bases not matched to a gene. The CDR3 sequence is 14 residues long. CDR3 protein: CASSLRGLSYGYTF. CDR3 bases: TGTGCCAGCAGCTTAAGGGGGCTGAGCTATGGCTACACCTTC.

V usage is TRBV2 and J usage is TRBJ2-2; TRBD1 matches at 8 bases. The germline gives CDR1 SNHLY, CDR2 FYNNEI. The V segment lost 7 bases and the J segment 3 bases; nucleotides outside the gene matches: 7. This CDR3 comprises 15 residues. The CDR3 region is CASKPLTGDTGELFF. CDR3 sequence (DNA): TGTGCCAGCAAGCCCCTGACAGGGGACACCGGGGAGCTGTTTTTT.

This clone was detected only once. In DNA form, the CDR3 reads TGTGCCAGCAGCTCCAGGGGATTGAGAGAAAAACTGTTTTTT. Encoded protein: CASSSRGLREKLFF. The chain couples TRBV7-8 to TRBJ1-4, with D tentatively TRBD1 (6 bases). Germline V CDR1 and CDR2: SGHVS, FQNEAQ. With 4 bases removed from V and 8 bases from J, the gap between germline ends came to 14 bases. The CDR3 runs 14 residues.

The J gene is TRBJ2-2, the V gene TRBV6-1; a weak D match, TRBD1 (6 bases). Germline V gene lookup returns CDR1 MNHNS and CDR2 SASEGT. V was trimmed by 5 bases and J by 0 bases, leaving 10 bases between them. The CDR3 is 15 residues long. CDR3 amino acids: CASSQGLTNTGELFF. The CDR3 nucleotides read TGTGCCAGCAGTCAGGGGTTAACGAACACCGGGGAGCTGTTTTTT.

This rearrangement joins TRBV5-4 to TRBJ2-5; 9 nucleotides match TRBD2. The length of the CDR3 is 16 residues. After removal of 1 base from V and 3 bases from J, the junction contained 7 bases not matched to a gene. CDR1 SGHNT and CDR2 YYREEE come from the germline V gene (reference sequence). CDR3 sequence: CASSLQLAGTKETQYF. Written as DNA, the CDR3 is TGTGCCAGCAGCTTGCAGCTAGCGGGAACAAAAGAGACCCAGTACTTC.